Each of the 30 T cell receptor beta chains below was sequenced from the same sample in a study of T cell repertoires in ileal Crohn's disease. Regarding time point: neoterminal ileum biopsy at postoperative endoscopy, about 6 months after surgery. TCRdb keeps only in-frame clones here, not all; method: immunoSEQ multiplex PCR. Of 15,000 to 20,000 clones in the sample, roughly 72% were seen once. The specimen was ileal tissue. The receptors were gathered from an adult with Crohn's disease.

The chain carries TRBV30 and TRBJ1-1, with a weak D call TRBD1 (6 bases). The CDR3 length is 15 residues. V was clipped by 2 bases and J by 8 bases, with 21 bases between them. Germline lookup yields CDR1 GTSNPN and CDR2 SVGIG (reference sequence). The CDR3 loop is CAWSSHPSGGPEAFF. CDR3 DNA: TGTGCCTGGAGTTCCCACCCTTCGGGGGGCCCGGAAGCTTTCTTT.

V gene TRBV6-5 combines with J gene TRBJ1-1; TRBD1 is a possible D gene (6 bases). Germline-derived CDR1 and CDR2 are MNHEY and SVGAGI. The CDR3 length is 15 residues. The V and J ends lost 4 bases and 6 bases respectively, with 18 bases between them. CDR3 protein: CASSSVQQGIPEAFF. The CDR3 DNA is TGTGCCAGCAGTTCCGTCCAACAGGGAATCCCTGAAGCTTTCTTT.

The chain recombines TRBV18 with TRBJ1-4, with TRBD1 identical over 9 bases. After removal of 3 bases from V and 6 bases from J, the junction contained 2 bases not matched to a gene. The CDR3 totals 14 residues. CDR1 is KGHSH, CDR2 LQKENI, per germline. CDR3 amino acids: CASSPRTGDEKLFF. CDR3 nucleotide sequence: TGTGCCAGCTCACCTCGGACAGGGGATGAAAAACTGTTTTTT.

The chain joins TRBV7-3 to TRBJ1-2; tentative D call: TRBD1 (5 bases). The CDR3 covers 13 residues. Per germline, CDR1 SGHTA and CDR2 FQGTGA. V was clipped by 5 bases and J by 0 bases, with 7 bases between them. DNA for the CDR3: TGTGCCAGCAGCGAGACAGCTAACTATGGCTACACCTTC. Residues: CASSETANYGYTF. The full variable domain, with the rest looked up from reference TRBV7-3 and TRBJ1-2, is GAGVSQTPSNKVTEKGKYVELRCDPISGHTALYWYRQSLGQGPEFLIYFQGTGAADDSGLPNDRFFAVRPEGSVSTLKIQRTERGDSAVYLCASSETANYGYTFGSGTRLTVV.

The rearrangement joins TRBV5-3 to TRBJ2-7; TRBD2 is a possible D gene (5 bases). TRBV5-3 is an ORF; its function is uncertain. V gave up 4 bases and J gave up 4 bases, with 18 bases separating them. This CDR3 spans 15 amino acids. DNA of the CDR3: TGTGCCAGAAGCCCCGGGAAAGGCGAAGGGTACGAGCAGTACTTC. Translating it yields CARSPGKGEGYEQYF.

The DNA of the CDR3 is TGTGCCTGGAGTCCGGGACAGGGCTACGAGCAGTACTTC. Protein product: CAWSPGQGYEQYF. V and J are TRBV30 and TRBJ2-7; 9 bases are shared with TRBD1. The CDR3 covers 13 residues. Germline values: CDR1 GTSNPN, CDR2 SVGIG (reference sequence). V trimming: 2 bases; J trimming: 3 bases; junction bases outside the gene matches: 2.

This clone was seen only a few times. The chain joins TRBV6-1 to TRBJ2-3; no firm D call. V was cut by 4 bases and J by 1 base, with 9 bases left in between. Germline assignment: CDR1 MNHNS and CDR2 SASEGT. The length of the CDR3 is 14 residues. Written as DNA, the CDR3 is TGTGCCAGCAGTGTACCAGTTCGCACAGATACGCAGTATTTT. Protein: CASSVPVRTDTQYF.

The chain links TRBV7-3 to TRBJ1-2; 7 bases map to TRBD1. J gave up 8 bases and V 5 bases, and 8 bases lay outside the gene matches. The germline gives CDR1 SGHTA, CDR2 FQGTGA. This CDR3 region has 13 residues. CDR3 protein: CASSPNDRDGYTF. In DNA form, the CDR3 reads TGTGCCAGCAGCCCGAATGACAGGGACGGCTACACCTTC. Complete variable domain (other parts from reference TRBV7-3 and TRBJ1-2): GAGVSQTPSNKVTEKGKYVELRCDPISGHTALYWYRQSLGQGPEFLIYFQGTGAADDSGLPNDRFFAVRPEGSVSTLKIQRTERGDSAVYLCASSPNDRDGYTFGSGTRLTVV.

With respect to this clone: The junction and the germline gene differ at one end; a read error may be behind it. The V gene is TRBV6-1, the J gene TRBJ1-2; D possibly corresponds to TRBD1 (5 bases). There are 14 residues in the CDR3. CDR1 and CDR2 (germline): MNHNS, SASEGT. CDR3 in amino acids: CASREGEGRYGYTF. The CDR3 DNA is TGTGCCAGCAGAGAAGGGGAGGGTCGCTATGGCTACACCTTC.

This chain links TRBV6-1 with TRBJ2-7; TRBD2 aligns across 8 bases. Germline V gene sequence: CDR1 MNHNS, CDR2 SASEGT. The CDR3 sequence is 12 residues long. The junction had 3 bases not matched to a gene; V was cut back by 7 bases and J by 4 bases. In DNA form, the CDR3 reads TGTGCCAGCACCCGACTAGCGTACGAGCAGTACTTC. This gives the protein CASTRLAYEQYF.

This clone was seen only a few times. In the same sample, other DNA sequences code for this CDR3. DNA of the CDR3: TGCGCCAGCAGTGGACAGATCCAAGAGACCCAGTACTTC. Its protein product is CASSGQIQETQYF. The rearrangement links TRBV10-2 to TRBJ2-5, with D possibly matching TRBD1 (5 bases). Germline CDR1 WSHSY, CDR2 SAAADI. The V end was cut by 4 bases, the J end by 1 base, with 7 bases between. The length of the CDR3 is 13 residues.

Only a few counts were recorded for this clone. The rearrangement links TRBV14 to TRBJ2-1, with D maybe TRBD2 (5 bases). V gave up 0 bases and J gave up 5 bases, with 8 bases separating them. This CDR3 contains 14 residues. Germline lookup yields CDR1 SGHDN and CDR2 FVKESK. The CDR3 loop is CASSQDLTNNEQFF. The CDR3 DNA follows: TGTGCCAGCAGCCAAGATTTGACTAACAATGAGCAGTTCTTC.

V and J are TRBV6-1 and TRBJ1-2; D is unclear. There are 12 residues in the CDR3. Germline V gene sequence: CDR1 MNHNS, CDR2 SASEGT. Trimming removed 7 bases from V and 1 base from J, with 7 bases in between. This CDR3 is CASNGINYGYTF. The CDR3 DNA reads TGTGCCAGCAACGGGATTAACTATGGCTACACCTTC.

This clone has more than one count but fewer than ten. V is TRBV11-1 and J is TRBJ1-5; D unresolved. This CDR3 comprises 14 residues. The V end lost 5 bases, the J end lost 0 bases, and 8 bases lay between the germline ends. Germline CDR1 is SGHAT and CDR2 is FQDESV (reference sequence). The CDR3: CASSQCNSNQPQHF. The CDR3 region has the DNA TGTGCCAGCAGCCAGTGTAATAGCAATCAGCCCCAGCATTTT.

The chain joins TRBV6-6 to TRBJ2-7; no reliable D call. The V gene lost 4 bases and the J gene lost 0 bases, with 13 bases spanning the gap. This CDR3 spans 15 amino acids. Germline CDR1 reads MNHNY; CDR2 reads SVGAGI (reference sequence). CDR3 in amino acids: CASSSPTLSSYEQYF. In nucleotides, the CDR3 is TGTGCCAGCAGTTCCCCGACACTGAGCTCCTACGAGCAGTACTTC.

The chain combines TRBV5-1 with TRBJ2-5; D perhaps matches TRBD1 (5 bases). CDR3 length equals 13 residues. Trimming took 2 bases from V and 5 from J, leaving 10 bases between them. Germline CDR1 reads SGHRS; CDR2 reads YFSETQ. CDR3 protein: CASSFQGAETQYF. The CDR3 coding sequence is TGCGCCAGCAGCTTCCAGGGTGCGGAGACCCAGTACTTC.

The rearrangement joins TRBV7-6 to TRBJ2-5, with D perhaps TRBD2 (5 bases). CDR3 length: 16 amino acids. Per germline, CDR1 SGHVS and CDR2 FNYEAQ. The V end lost 4 bases, the J end lost 5 bases, and 20 bases lay between the germline ends. CDR3 region: CASSSQNPGLGETQYF. In DNA form, the CDR3 reads TGTGCCAGCAGCTCCCAAAACCCGGGGTTAGGGGAGACCCAGTACTTC.

The chain couples TRBV19 to TRBJ1-5; maybe TRBD1 (5 bases). Trimming shortened V by 3 bases and J by 8 bases, and 11 bases separated the two germline ends. Germline loops: CDR1 LNHDA, CDR2 SQIVND (reference sequence). There are 13 residues in the CDR3. The CDR3 here is CASSIRGLEPQHF. CDR3 DNA: TGTGCCAGTAGTATTCGGGGGTTAGAGCCCCAGCATTTT. The full variable domain, completed using reference TRBV19 and TRBJ1-5, is DGGITQSPKYLFRKEGQNVTLSCEQNLNHDAMYWYRQDPGQGLRLIYYSQIVNDFQKGDIAEGYSVSREKKESFPLTVTSAQKNPTAFYLCASSIRGLEPQHFGDGTRLSIL.

V gene TRBV29-1 combines with J gene TRBJ2-1, with D possibly matching TRBD2 (5 bases). From germline, CDR1 is SQVTM and CDR2 ANQGSEA. This CDR3 spans 13 amino acids. The CDR3 protein is CSLTGGEFNEQFF. CDR3 DNA: TGCAGTCTAACCGGTGGGGAGTTCAATGAGCAGTTCTTC.

The chain links TRBV27 to TRBJ1-6; a possible D gene is TRBD1 (6 bases). The CDR3 loop spans 14 amino acids. Germline V gives CDR1 MNHEY, CDR2 SMNVEV (reference sequence). The V and J ends lost 3 bases and 9 bases respectively, with 12 bases between them. CDR3 DNA sequence: TGTGCCAGCAGTTTGCAGGGGATCGCTTCACCCCTCCACTTT. It codes for CASSLQGIASPLHF.

This clone came up a few times. This chain connects TRBV18 to TRBJ1-4, with D unclear. This CDR3 is built from 14 residues. The V gene's germline CDR1 is KGHSH and CDR2 LQKENI. V lost 6 bases and J lost 7, with 15 bases in between. This CDR3 reads CASSLRHGGEKLFF. In DNA form, the CDR3 reads TGTGCCAGCTCTCTCAGACACGGAGGTGAAAAACTGTTTTTT. Full variable domain (outside the CDR3, taken from reference TRBV18 and TRBJ1-4): NAGVMQNPRHLVRRRGQEARLRCSPMKGHSHVYWYRQLPEEGLKFMVYLQKENIIDESGMPKERFSAEFPKEGPSILRIQQVVRGDSAAYFCASSLRHGGEKLFFGSGTQLSVL.

There are a few counts of this clone. The rearrangement links TRBV15 to TRBJ1-1; D is ambiguous. Germline V lookup: CDR1 LNHNV, CDR2 YYDKDF (reference sequence). Between the trimmed V and J ends, which lost 1 base and 4 bases, there was a span of 13 bases. The CDR3 extends over 15 amino acids. The CDR3 region is CATSRARGSGTEAFF. The CDR3 nucleotides read TGTGCCACCAGCAGAGCGCGAGGCTCGGGCACTGAAGCTTTCTTT.

The genes are TRBV30 and TRBJ1-4; no definite D call. The V and J ends lost 5 bases and 4 bases respectively, with 8 bases between them. Germline V lookup: CDR1 GTSNPN, CDR2 SVGIG (reference sequence). The CDR3 contains 12 residues. This chain's CDR3 is CAWDTHNEKLFF. CDR3 nucleotide sequence: TGTGCCTGGGACACACATAATGAAAAACTGTTTTTT.

J is TRBJ2-3 and V is TRBV4-1; 7 bases map to TRBD1. The germline V gene encodes CDR1 MGHRA and CDR2 YSYEKL. V dropped 4 bases and J dropped 0; count of bases not matched to a gene: 4. The CDR3 runs 15 residues. The CDR3 here is CASSRDSASTDTQYF. CDR3 DNA: TGCGCCAGCAGCCGGGACAGTGCTAGCACAGATACGCAGTATTTT.

The chain employs TRBV29-1 and TRBJ1-1; D not resolved. This CDR3 region has 10 residues. The V end was cut by 4 bases, the J end by 6 bases, with 6 bases between. CDR1 and CDR2 from the germline V gene are SQVTM and ANQGSEA. The CDR3 nucleotides are TGCAGCGTTGGGAGGTCTGAAGCTTTCTTT. Protein product: CSVGRSEAFF.

V and J are TRBV27 and TRBJ2-1; D gene uncertain. Germline V gene sequence: CDR1 MNHEY, CDR2 SMNVEV (reference sequence). This CDR3 comprises 15 residues. V lost 6 bases and J lost 4, with 16 bases in between. The DNA for the CDR3 is TGTGCCAGCAGCCCCGCTGACACGTTATACAATGAGCAGTTCTTC. It translates to CASSPADTLYNEQFF.

This chain joins TRBV4-1 and TRBJ1-1; no definite D call. The CDR3 loop spans 14 amino acids. The V gene's germline CDR1 is MGHRA and CDR2 YSYEKL. V was cut by 0 bases and J by 6 bases, with 11 bases left in between. This CDR3 is CASSQESIRAEAFF. The DNA for the CDR3 is TGCGCCAGCAGCCAAGAAAGTATTCGGGCTGAAGCTTTCTTT.

The rearrangement links TRBV30 to TRBJ1-4; TRBD1 agrees at 9 bases. J gave up 2 bases and V 1 base, and 8 bases lay outside the gene matches. The CDR3 length is 17 residues. CDR1 is GTSNPN and CDR2 is SVGIG in the germline V gene (reference sequence). The CDR3 DNA is TGTGCCTGGAGTGCCCGGACAGGGGAAGTGACTAATGAAAAACTGTTTTTT. It yields the protein CAWSARTGEVTNEKLFF.

The chain joins TRBV5-6 to TRBJ1-2; D remains ambiguous. V dropped 2 bases and J dropped 8 bases, with 16 bases sitting between them. This CDR3 spans 14 amino acids. Per the germline V gene, CDR1 is SGHDT and CDR2 is YYEEEE. The CDR3 DNA is TGTGCCAGCAGCTTCCGTGGGGTTCCGGGGGGCTACACCTTC. It yields the protein CASSFRGVPGGYTF.

This rearrangement joins TRBV5-6 to TRBJ1-6; D is possibly TRBD1 (6 bases). CDR3 size: 14 residues. With 3 bases removed from V and 6 bases from J, the gap between germline ends came to 10 bases. In germline, CDR1 is SGHDT, CDR2 YYEEEE. The CDR3 protein is CASSSRGANSPLHF. The CDR3 DNA sequence: TGTGCCAGCAGCTCCCGGGGGGCTAATTCACCCCTCCACTTT.